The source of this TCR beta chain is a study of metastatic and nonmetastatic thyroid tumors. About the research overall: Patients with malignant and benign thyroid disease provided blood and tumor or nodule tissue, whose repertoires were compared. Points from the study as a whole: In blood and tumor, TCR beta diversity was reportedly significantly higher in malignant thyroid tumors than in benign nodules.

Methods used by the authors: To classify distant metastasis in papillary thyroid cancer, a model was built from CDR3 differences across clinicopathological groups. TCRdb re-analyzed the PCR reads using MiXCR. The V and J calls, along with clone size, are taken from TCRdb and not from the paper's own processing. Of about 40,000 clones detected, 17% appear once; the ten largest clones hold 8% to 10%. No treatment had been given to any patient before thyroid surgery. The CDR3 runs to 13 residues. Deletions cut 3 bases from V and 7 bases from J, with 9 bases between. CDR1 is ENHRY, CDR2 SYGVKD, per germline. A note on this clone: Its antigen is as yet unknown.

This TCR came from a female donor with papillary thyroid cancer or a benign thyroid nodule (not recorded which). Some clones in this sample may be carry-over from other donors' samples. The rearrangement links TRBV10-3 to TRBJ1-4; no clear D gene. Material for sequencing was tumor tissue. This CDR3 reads CAISDEGSEKLFF. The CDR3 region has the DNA TGTGCCATCAGTGACGAGGGAAGTGAAAAACTGTTTTTT.